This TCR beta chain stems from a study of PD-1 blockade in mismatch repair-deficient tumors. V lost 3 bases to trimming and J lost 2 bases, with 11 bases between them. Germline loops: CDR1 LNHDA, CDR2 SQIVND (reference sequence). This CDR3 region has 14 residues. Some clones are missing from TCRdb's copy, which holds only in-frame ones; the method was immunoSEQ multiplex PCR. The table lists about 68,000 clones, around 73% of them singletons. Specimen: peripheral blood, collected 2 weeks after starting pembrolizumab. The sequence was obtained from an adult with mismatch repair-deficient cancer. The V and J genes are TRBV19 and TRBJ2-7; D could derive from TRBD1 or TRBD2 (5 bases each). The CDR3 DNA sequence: TGTGCCAGTAGTATTCCCGGGGCCACCTACGAGCAGTACTTC. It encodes CASSIPGATYEQYF.